A single sample gave rise to the 4 T cell receptor beta chains below, sequenced in a study of TIL therapy for anti-PD-1-resistant metastatic lung cancer. Stated time point: pre-treatment sample, taken before nivolumab and TIL therapy. This was the immunoSEQ v3 assay. Data came from immunoSEQ multiplex PCR; TCRdb stores just in-frame clones and leaves some out. The sample contains around 21,000 clones, 70% to 85% of which appear only once. The sequencing used blood, collected at baseline. These TCRs come from a person aged 25 to 85 with non-small cell lung cancer.

The chain links TRBV27 to TRBJ2-5; 8 bases match TRBD1. Germline V gene data show CDR1 as MNHEY and CDR2 as SMNVEV (reference sequence). Germline trimming cut 1 base from V and 5 bases from J; bases unmatched to any gene: 9. This CDR3 contains 16 residues. For the CDR3, the DNA is TGTGCCAGCAGTTTATTAGCGACAGGGGAATGGGAGACCCAGTACTTC. Translation: CASSLLATGEWETQYF.

On this clone: The same CDR3 can be traced to other DNA sequences in this sample. The V gene is TRBV19, the J gene TRBJ1-5; D gene unclear. Trimming stripped 6 bases from V and 1 base from J, with 10 bases between. The CDR3 covers 14 residues. Germline CDR1 LNHDA, CDR2 SQIVND (reference sequence). The CDR3 DNA follows: TGTGCCAGTAGCCAGACGGCAAGCAATCAGCCCCAGCATTTT. This encodes CASSQTASNQPQHF.

The CDR3 here is CASRGGLQSSYNSPLHF. CDR3 DNA: TGTGCCAGCAGAGGGGGACTTCAGAGCTCCTATAATTCACCCCTCCACTTT. The chain employs TRBV9 and TRBJ1-6, with TRBD1 as a possible D gene (6 bases). Germline assignment: CDR1 SGDLS and CDR2 YYNGEE. Trimming took 5 bases from V and 0 from J, leaving 15 bases between them. The CDR3 runs 17 residues.

This chain joins TRBV15 and TRBJ2-1; the D is unclear. The CDR3 has 14 amino acids. Germline CDR1 is LNHNV and CDR2 is YYDKDF (reference sequence). Trimming stripped 0 bases from V and 4 bases from J, with 7 bases between. The CDR3 protein is CATSRDLGYNEQFF. CDR3 nucleotides: TGTGCCACCAGCAGAGATCTCGGGTACAATGAGCAGTTCTTC. Based on the CDR3 plus reference TRBV15 and TRBJ2-1, the full variable domain is DAMVIQNPRYQVTQFGKPVTLSCSQTLNHNVMYWYQQKSSQAPKLLFHYYDKDFNNEADTPDNFQSRRPNTSFCFLDIRSPGLGDTAMYLCATSRDLGYNEQFFGPGTRLTVL.